The T cell receptor beta chain under discussion was sequenced for a study of blood T cells in healthy people across ages. The authors ran a second PCR of about 7 to 12 cycles using a sample-barcoded 5' primer and a J-beta primer mix. Carrying 12 random nucleotides, a template-switch adaptor labeled each individual cDNA molecule. TCRdb used MiXCR to reprocess the 5' RACE reads, holding one entry per CDR3 protein. The sample lists around 650,000 distinct CDR3 sequences, around 43% occurring once. Broader study findings: Donor CMV status was unknown, possibly confounding expanded clonotype changes.

Notes on this clonotype: The antigen remains undetermined.

The sequenced material came from blood. The receptor comes from a man older than 75 in good health.

The CDR3 region is CASSQLGLAFYEQYF. CDR3 nucleotides: TGTGCCAGCAGCCAGCTGGGACTAGCGTTCTACGAGCAGTACTTC. The V gene is TRBV3-1, the J gene TRBJ2-7; 10 nucleotides agree with TRBD2. V gave up 3 bases and J gave up 3 bases; unmatched junction bases: 5. The CDR3 has 15 residues. Germline V gene sequence: CDR1 LGHDT, CDR2 YNNKEL (reference sequence).